These 27 T cell receptor beta chains were sequenced from one sample in a study of blood T cell repertoires in COVID-19. Method: immunoSEQ multiplex PCR; TCRdb's copy keeps in-frame clones and lacks some. The sample has roughly 62,000 clones, roughly 80% seen once; the top ten hold roughly 23%. Material: peripheral blood. The receptor set was obtained from a human donor in a cohort sampled during active COVID-19.

The V and J genes are TRBV28 and TRBJ1-1, with no clear D. This CDR3 spans 12 amino acids. The V gene lost 4 bases and the J gene lost 3 bases, with 6 bases spanning the gap. Germline CDR1 is MDHEN and CDR2 is SYDVKM. CDR3 protein: CASSSTDTEAFF. DNA for the CDR3: TGTGCCAGCAGTTCCACAGACACTGAAGCTTTCTTT.

The rearrangement joins TRBV19 to TRBJ1-1; D is unclear. Germline V gene data show CDR1 as LNHDA and CDR2 as SQIVND (reference sequence). V was pared by 3 bases and J by 1 base, with 12 bases between. CDR3 length equals 15 residues. Written as DNA, the CDR3 is TGTGCCAGTAGTATTAGTACCCTAGCGAACACTGAAGCTTTCTTT. It encodes CASSISTLANTEAFF.

This sequence joins TRBV2 and TRBJ2-7; D gene unclear. Germline V gene sequence: CDR1 SNHLY, CDR2 FYNNEI. The CDR3 totals 12 residues. Between the trimmed V and J ends, which lost 5 bases and 2 bases, there was a span of 7 bases. CDR3 residues: CASSSGTYEQYF. Written as DNA, the CDR3 is TGTGCCAGCAGTTCAGGAACCTACGAGCAGTACTTC.

V usage is TRBV4-1 and J usage is TRBJ1-6, with 10 bases aligning to TRBD1. The CDR3 consists of 15 residues. Germline V gives CDR1 MGHRA, CDR2 YSYEKL. V dropped 4 bases and J dropped 7; count of bases not matched to a gene: 4. CDR3 nucleotide sequence: TGCGCCAGCAGCCGAGGGACAGGGGTGAATTCACCCCTCCACTTT. It translates to CASSRGTGVNSPLHF.

The gene calls are TRBV15 and TRBJ2-1; the match to TRBD2 covers 13 bases. J gave up 10 bases and V 0 bases, and 3 bases lay outside the gene matches. Germline V gene sequence: CDR1 LNHNV, CDR2 YYDKDF (reference sequence). The CDR3 length is 15 residues. The CDR3 nucleotides are TGTGCCACCAGCAGAGATCAGACTAGCGGGAGGGAGCAGTTCTTC. Its translation is CATSRDQTSGREQFF.

The sample holds one count of this clone. The rearrangement links TRBV18 to TRBJ1-2, with 7 bases aligning to TRBD1. The V gene's germline CDR1 is KGHSH and CDR2 LQKENI. The CDR3 sequence is 13 residues long. V lost 6 bases and J lost 4; bases outside the gene matches: 5. The CDR3 is CASSPGTAYGYTF. The CDR3, as DNA: TGTGCCAGCTCCCCTGGGACAGCCTATGGCTACACCTTC.

The rearrangement joins TRBV30 to TRBJ1-5; D call uncertain. The germline V and J ends were trimmed by 4 bases and 4 bases, with 14 bases remaining between them. The CDR3 covers 14 residues. Germline values: CDR1 GTSNPN, CDR2 SVGIG (reference sequence). The CDR3 sequence is CAWNPVGRNQPQHF. CDR3 coding DNA: TGTGCCTGGAACCCCGTGGGCAGAAATCAGCCCCAGCATTTT.

This chain joins TRBV5-1 and TRBJ2-1; maybe TRBD1 (5 bases). Per germline, CDR1 SGHRS and CDR2 YFSETQ. The CDR3 is 12 residues long. V was trimmed by 4 bases and J by 7 bases, leaving 9 bases between them. CDR3 nucleotide sequence: TGCGCCAGCAGCCCCGGACAAAATGAGCAGTTCTTC. It encodes CASSPGQNEQFF.

The chain carries TRBV18 and TRBJ2-3, with 7 nucleotides matching TRBD1. CDR1 and CDR2 from the germline V gene are KGHSH and LQKENI. There are 15 residues in the CDR3. Trimming at V came to 4 bases and at J to 0 bases, leaving 4 bases not matched to a gene. The CDR3 bases are TGTGCCAGCTCACAGCGACAGGGTAGCACAGATACGCAGTATTTT. Protein: CASSQRQGSTDTQYF.

In DNA form, the CDR3 reads TGTGCCTGGAGTGACGATTGGCTAGTCGGGGAAAAACTGTTTTTT. Translation: CAWSDDWLVGEKLFF. The genes are TRBV30 and TRBJ1-4; no firm D call. Trimming cost V 1 base and J 8 bases, with 17 bases left between them. The germline V gene has CDR1 GTSNPN and CDR2 SVGIG (reference sequence). The CDR3 loop spans 15 amino acids.

This clone was observed a handful of times. The CDR3 nucleotides read TGCGCCAGCAGCTTGGAACTAGCGGGGACCGGGGAGCTGTTTTTT. Translated, it gives CASSLELAGTGELFF. This rearrangement joins TRBV5-1 to TRBJ2-2; TRBD2 matches 10 bases. CDR1 is SGHRS and CDR2 is YFSETQ in the germline V gene. V lost 0 bases and J lost 5; bases outside the gene matches: 1. The CDR3 totals 15 residues.

The rearrangement uses TRBV6-6 and TRBJ1-5; TRBD1 agrees at 8 bases. V shed 6 bases, J shed 7 bases, and the junction held 5 bases outside the gene matches. This CDR3 contains 13 residues. The germline gives CDR1 MNHNY, CDR2 SVGAGI (reference sequence). CDR3 DNA: TGTGCCAGCAGAAGGACAGGGCCCCAGCCCCAGCATTTT. It yields the protein CASRRTGPQPQHF.

The chain combines TRBV27 with TRBJ2-1; the match to TRBD2 covers 10 bases. CDR3 length equals 16 residues. CDR1 MNHEY and CDR2 SMNVEV come from the germline V gene (reference sequence). The J segment lost 7 bases and the V segment lost 4 bases, leaving 10 bases of the junction unmatched. CDR3 loop: CASSSPLAGKRNEQFF. The CDR3 coding sequence is TGTGCCAGCAGTTCACCACTAGCGGGGAAAAGGAATGAGCAGTTCTTC.

The gene calls are TRBV28 and TRBJ2-1; 7 bases map to TRBD1. The CDR3 runs to 15 residues. The J segment lost 0 bases and the V segment lost 6 bases, leaving 5 bases of the junction unmatched. The germline V gene has CDR1 MDHEN and CDR2 SYDVKM. The CDR3 coding sequence is TGTGCCAGCAGAAGACAGGGAAGCTCCTACAATGAGCAGTTCTTC. It is translated as CASRRQGSSYNEQFF. Full variable domain (missing parts from reference TRBV28 and TRBJ2-1): DVKVTQSSRYLVKRTGEKVFLECVQDMDHENMFWYRQDPGLGLRLIYFSYDVKMKEKGDIPEGYSVSREKKERFSLILESASTNQTSMYLCASRRQGSSYNEQFFGPGTRLTVL.

This clone was observed once. The chain carries TRBV5-1 and TRBJ2-2; the D is unclear. The CDR3 runs 13 residues. Trimming removed 4 bases at V and 1 base at J, with 5 bases between. Germline CDR1 and CDR2: SGHRS and YFSETQ. The CDR3 protein is CASSPGNTGELFF. The CDR3 DNA sequence: TGCGCCAGCAGCCCGGGGAACACCGGGGAGCTGTTTTTT.

The sample holds a few counts of this clone. The chain joins TRBV7-9 to TRBJ2-5; tentative D call: TRBD2 (5 bases). The CDR3 runs to 14 residues. Per the germline V gene, CDR1 is SEHNR and CDR2 is FQNEAQ (reference sequence). Trimming removed 0 bases from V and 5 bases from J, with 10 bases in between. CDR3 amino acids: CASSLALGAETQYF. The CDR3 nucleotides read TGTGCCAGCAGCTTAGCTCTGGGAGCGGAGACCCAGTACTTC. The full variable domain, rest sourced from reference TRBV7-9 and TRBJ2-5, is DTGVSQNPRHKITKRGQNVTFRCDPISEHNRLYWYRQTLGQGPEFLTYFQNEAQLEKSRLLSDRFSAERPKGSFSTLEIQRTEQGDSAMYLCASSLALGAETQYFGPGTRLLVL.

The chain uses TRBV3-1 (or the pseudogene TRBV3-2) and TRBJ2-2; 9 bases agree with TRBD2. This CDR3 is built from 19 residues. V shed 3 bases, J shed 0 bases, and the junction held 11 bases outside the gene matches. Germline V gene data show CDR1 as LGHDT and CDR2 as YNNKEL (reference sequence). The CDR3 DNA follows: TGTGCCAGCAGCCAGTTGATTAGCGGGAGTTTCTCGAACACCGGGGAGCTGTTTTTT. This translates into CASSQLISGSFSNTGELFF.

CDR3 nucleotides: TGTGCCAGCAGCTTAGAGGGGGTATCTGAAGCTTTCTTT. As protein: CASSLEGVSEAFF. V and J are TRBV7-9 and TRBJ1-1, with D possibly TRBD1 on 6 matching bases. The CDR3 has 13 amino acids. V lost 1 base to trimming and J lost 6 bases, with 9 bases between them. CDR1 is SEHNR, CDR2 FQNEAQ, per germline (reference sequence).

This clone was picked up one time. A much larger clone lies a single base off, so this may be a read error. This chain connects TRBV7-9 to TRBJ1-2; D is unresolved. The V gene's germline CDR1 is SEHNR and CDR2 FQNEAQ (reference sequence). Trimming pared 4 bases from V and 4 bases from J, leaving 7 bases between. This CDR3 contains 12 residues. The CDR3 sequence is CASSSEGYGYTF. The CDR3 coding sequence is TGTGCCAGCAGCTCGGAGGGCTATGGCTACACCTTC.

This sequence joins TRBV25-1 and TRBJ2-5; tentative D call: TRBD1 (6 bases). The CDR3 loop spans 13 amino acids. Trimming shortened V by 5 bases and J by 6 bases, and 13 bases separated the two germline ends. Germline CDR1 and CDR2: MGHDK and SYGVNS. The CDR3 is CASSKQGWKTQYF. The DNA of the CDR3 is TGTGCCAGCAGTAAACAGGGTTGGAAGACCCAGTACTTC.

This clone was picked up a small number of times. The chain recombines TRBV19 with TRBJ1-6, with 9 bases lining up with TRBD1. With V trimmed by 4 bases and J by 7 bases, 2 bases remained unmatched. Germline V CDR1 and CDR2: LNHDA, SQIVND (reference sequence). There are 14 residues in the CDR3. CDR3 sequence reads: CASSRDRVNSPLHF. CDR3 DNA: TGTGCCAGTAGTAGGGACAGGGTAAATTCACCCCTCCACTTT.

V gene TRBV2 combines with J gene TRBJ1-5, with 8 bases aligning to TRBD1. The V segment lost 6 bases and the J segment 5 bases; nucleotides outside the gene matches: 6. This CDR3 is built from 14 residues. Germline values: CDR1 SNHLY, CDR2 FYNNEI. CDR3 protein: CASSVDRGDQPQHF. In nucleotides, the CDR3 is TGTGCCAGCAGCGTCGACAGGGGAGATCAGCCCCAGCATTTT.

The chain carries TRBV19 and TRBJ2-2, with TRBD2 matching over 8 bases. Per germline, CDR1 LNHDA and CDR2 SQIVND (reference sequence). This CDR3 region has 15 residues. V was pared by 11 bases and J by 6 bases, with 14 bases of the junction left unmatched. Written as DNA, the CDR3 is TGTGCCGCCTCCCCCAGCGGGGGCGCGGCCGGGGAGCTGTTTTTT. It yields the protein CAASPSGGAAGELFF.

This clone has a handful of counts. The rearrangement links TRBV4-1 to TRBJ2-7; 12 bases map to TRBD2. The CDR3 is made up of 16 amino acids. Germline V gives CDR1 MGHRA, CDR2 YSYEKL. Trimming cost V 1 base and J 4 bases; bases outside gene matches: 5. The CDR3 loop is CASSQAETSGSYEQYF. CDR3 nucleotide sequence: TGCGCCAGCAGCCAAGCCGAGACTAGCGGGAGTTACGAGCAGTACTTC.

The rearrangement uses TRBV6-5 and TRBJ2-5; D is undetermined. The CDR3 has 14 residues. Germline V gene data show CDR1 as MNHEY and CDR2 as SVGAGI. The germline V and J ends were trimmed by 0 bases and 0 bases, with 5 bases remaining between them. The CDR3, as DNA: TGTGCCAGCAGTTACTCGAGAAACCAAGAGACCCAGTACTTC. Its protein is CASSYSRNQETQYF.

This chain connects TRBV5-5 to TRBJ1-3; no reliable D call. The CDR3 sequence is 12 residues long. V dropped 1 base and J dropped 8 bases, with 7 bases sitting between them. CDR1 and CDR2 (germline): SGHKS, YYEKEE (reference sequence). CDR3 amino acids: CASSLISHTIYF. CDR3 bases: TGTGCCAGCAGCTTGATTAGTCACACCATATATTTT.

This chain joins TRBV7-9 and TRBJ1-1; TRBD1 might be the D (6 bases). Germline values: CDR1 SEHNR, CDR2 FQNEAQ (reference sequence). The CDR3 runs 14 residues. V lost 5 bases and J lost 1, with 11 bases in between. The CDR3 loop reads CASSEQGSNTEAFF. DNA for the CDR3: TGTGCCAGCAGCGAACAGGGCTCGAACACTGAAGCTTTCTTT.